This T cell receptor beta chain was captured by sequencing in a study of beta chain features in type 1 diabetes. What was sequenced were expressed TCRB transcripts, since all of the isolated RNA had been reverse transcribed. The table came from immunoSEQ multiplex PCR; TCRdb's copy has only in-frame clones and leaves some out. Seen here are around 500,000 clones, approximately 10% observed once, and the top ten hold approximately 0.05%. Every donor had blood drawn once into heparin, around 100 mL on average. Study-wide points: The naive, central memory and Treg TCRB repertoires looked more alike in patients than they did in healthy donors. Shortening of TCRB CDR3s, moderate but significant, appeared in all four CD4+ subsets of Type 1 diabetes patients. Reduced insertions and increased deletions marked VDJ junctions in type 1 diabetes patients.

With respect to this clone: As yet, its antigen is unknown.

The germline V gene has CDR1 MNHEY and CDR2 SMNVEV (reference sequence). Deletions cut 2 bases from V and 1 base from J, with 1 base between. The CDR3 sequence is 12 residues long. The receptor's source is a woman under 30 in good health. Specimen: naive CD4+ T cells from blood. The V and J genes are TRBV27 and TRBJ2-3; D uncertain. Here the CDR3 DNA reads TGTGCCAGCAGTTTAGGCACAGATACGCAGTATTTT. Amino acids: CASSLGTDTQYF.